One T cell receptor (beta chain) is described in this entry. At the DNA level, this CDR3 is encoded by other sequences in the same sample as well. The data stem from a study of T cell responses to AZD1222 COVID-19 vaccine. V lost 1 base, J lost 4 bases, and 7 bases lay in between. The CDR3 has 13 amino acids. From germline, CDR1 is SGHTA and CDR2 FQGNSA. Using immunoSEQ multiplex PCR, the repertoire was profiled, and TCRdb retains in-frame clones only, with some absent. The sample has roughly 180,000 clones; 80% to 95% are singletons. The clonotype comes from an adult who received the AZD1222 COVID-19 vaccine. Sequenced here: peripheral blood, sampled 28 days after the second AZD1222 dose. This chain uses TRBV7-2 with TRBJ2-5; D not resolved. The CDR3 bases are TGTGCCAGCAGCTTAGGGCAAGGAGAGACCCAGTACTTC. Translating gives CASSLGQGETQYF. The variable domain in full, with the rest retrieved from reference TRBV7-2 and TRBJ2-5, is GAGVSQSPSNKVTEKGKDVELRCDPISGHTALYWYRQSLGQGLEFLIYFQGNSAPDKSGLPSDRFSAERTGGSVSTLTIQRTQQEDSAVYLCASSLGQGETQYFGPGTRLLVL.